The clone carrying this T cell receptor beta chain was picked up one time. This sample is part of a study of patients and donors after allogeneic stem cell transplantation. TCRdb used MiXCR to reprocess the RT-PCR reads, holding one entry per CDR3 protein. The profile shows about 960,000 distinct CDR3 sequences, roughly 17% of them singletons. Germline CDR1 is MNHNS and CDR2 is SASEGT. The V segment lost 2 bases and the J segment 2 bases; nucleotides outside the gene matches: 9. There are 18 residues in the CDR3. The source of this sequence is a human donor who was either an allogeneic HSCT recipient or a stem cell or donor lymphocyte infusion donor (not recorded which). It is not recorded whose cells these are; they may come from a transplant donor. The rearrangement links TRBV6-1 to TRBJ1-5; 10 bases align to TRBD1. The sample was blood, either unsorted or a sorted T cell fraction (not recorded which). CDR3 amino acids: CASSEKTGGVDGNQPQHF. DNA of the CDR3: TGTGCCAGCAGTGAAAAGACAGGGGGCGTTGACGGCAATCAGCCCCAGCATTTT.